The 25 T cell receptor beta chains listed next were all sequenced from one sample in a study of blood T cell repertoires in COVID-19. Assay: immunoSEQ multiplex PCR; the TCRdb copy retains only in-frame clones and omits some. Here the sample spans 170,000 or so clones, 80% to 90% being singletons. Material for sequencing was PBMCs or T cells enriched from blood (not recorded which). These receptors came from a woman under 30 who had recovered from COVID-19.

This clone was counted only a few times. V and J are TRBV7-6 and TRBJ2-1; the match to TRBD2 covers 8 bases. Germline V gene sequence: CDR1 SGHVS, CDR2 FNYEAQ. After removal of 4 bases from V and 3 bases from J, the junction contained 8 bases not matched to a gene. This CDR3 is 16 amino acids long. CDR3 in DNA: TGTGCCAGCAGCTATACCAGCGGGAGAAGCTACAATGAGCAGTTCTTC. Protein: CASSYTSGRSYNEQFF. The full variable domain, completed using reference TRBV7-6 and TRBJ2-1, is GAGVSQSPRYKVTKRGQDVALRCDPISGHVSLYWYRQALGQGPEFLTYFNYEAQQDKSGLPNDRFSAERPEGSISTLTIQRTEQRDSAMYRCASSYTSGRSYNEQFFGPGTRLTVL.

This clone occurred once. The chain links TRBV7-2 to TRBJ1-5, with 9 bases that match TRBD1. Germline lookup yields CDR1 SGHTA and CDR2 FQGNSA. Germline trimming cut 5 bases from V and 2 bases from J; bases unmatched to any gene: 7. This CDR3 region has 16 residues. DNA of the CDR3: TGTGCCAGCAGCCCGCCGCGACAGGGGGGCAATCAGCCCCAGCATTTT. As protein: CASSPPRQGGNQPQHF.

This chain links TRBV28 with TRBJ2-3, with 7 bases identical to TRBD1. CDR3 size: 16 residues. V gave up 6 bases and J gave up 4 bases; unmatched junction bases: 13. CDR1 and CDR2 from the germline V gene are MDHEN and SYDVKM. The CDR3: CASSPQGIEGPDTQYF. As DNA, the CDR3 is TGTGCCAGCAGCCCACAGGGGATAGAGGGTCCAGATACGCAGTATTTT.

The chain carries TRBV7-2 and TRBJ2-1; 8 bases are shared with TRBD2. The CDR3 consists of 15 residues. Germline V gene lookup returns CDR1 SGHTA and CDR2 FQGNSA. With V trimmed by 5 bases and J by 7 bases, 10 bases remained unmatched. CDR3 amino acids: CASSRGGGPWNEQFF. As DNA, the CDR3 is TGTGCCAGCAGCCGGGGCGGGGGGCCGTGGAATGAGCAGTTCTTC.

The chain carries TRBV3-1 (or the pseudogene TRBV3-2) and TRBJ1-6, with D possibly matching TRBD1 (5 bases). This CDR3 region has 15 residues. Germline lookup yields CDR1 LGHDT and CDR2 YNNKEL (reference sequence). V was trimmed by 4 bases and J by 7 bases, leaving 14 bases between them. Written as DNA, the CDR3 is TGTGCCAGCAGCCCAAACGGCCAGGGCAATTCACCCCTCCACTTT. This translates into CASSPNGQGNSPLHF.

The genes are TRBV19 and TRBJ2-7; D might be TRBD1 (5 bases). Germline lookup yields CDR1 LNHDA and CDR2 SQIVND (reference sequence). The CDR3 consists of 13 residues. V dropped 2 bases and J dropped 2 bases, with 7 bases sitting between them. The CDR3 DNA follows: TGTGCCAGTAGTATACAGGGCGCCTACGAGCAGTACTTC. Translating it yields CASSIQGAYEQYF.

The V call is TRBV29-1, the J call TRBJ1-2; 10 bases are a match to TRBD1. CDR3 length: 14 residues. CDR1 is SQVTM and CDR2 is ANQGSEA in the germline V gene. After removal of 3 bases from V and 7 bases from J, the junction contained 8 bases not matched to a gene. CDR3 sequence reads: CSVEPDRGSSGYTF. DNA of the CDR3: TGCAGCGTTGAGCCGGACAGGGGGAGTAGTGGCTACACCTTC. Based on the CDR3 plus reference TRBV29-1 and TRBJ1-2, the full variable domain is SAVISQKPSRDICQRGTSLTIQCQVDSQVTMMFWYRQQPGQSLTLIATANQGSEATYESGFVIDKFPISRPNLTFSTLTVSNMSPEDSSIYLCSVEPDRGSSGYTFGSGTRLTVV.

As for this clone: It is unclear where the CDR3 begins or ends on the DNA, so no DNA is shown, and the CDR3 is as TCRdb lists it. The chain uses TRBV28 and TRBJ1-6; TRBD1 is the table's D call and was not checked against the DNA. CDR1 is MDHEN and CDR2 is SYDVKM in the germline V gene. With termini counted, the CDR3 has 12 amino acids. The CDR3 reads CASSSSDRALNF.

The genes are TRBV7-7 and TRBJ2-1; 11 nucleotides agree with TRBD2. This CDR3 is built from 14 residues. Germline V lookup: CDR1 SSHAT, CDR2 FNYEAQ (reference sequence). CDR3 sequence (DNA): TGTGCTTCCGGACCGGGACTAGCGGACAATGAGCAGTTCTTC. Translation gives CASGPGLADNEQFF.

The genes are TRBV29-1 and TRBJ2-3; TRBD2 agrees at 9 bases. The trim removed 0 bases at V and 14 bases at J, leaving 6 bases unmatched. The CDR3 runs 12 residues. Germline V lookup: CDR1 SQVTM, CDR2 ANQGSEA. CDR3 in amino acids: CSVEETSGSRYF. The CDR3 DNA is TGCAGCGTTGAAGAGACTAGCGGTAGTAGGTATTTT.

This clone was counted only a few times. The V and J genes are TRBV6-1 and TRBJ2-3; D is unclear. V was pared by 1 base and J by 2 bases, with 7 bases between. CDR1 and CDR2 (germline): MNHNS, SASEGT. The CDR3 is 14 residues long. CDR3 in DNA: TGTGCCAGCAGTGAAGGGCCAGTCACAGATACGCAGTATTTT. Protein sequence: CASSEGPVTDTQYF.

This chain links TRBV28 with TRBJ2-1; perhaps TRBD1 as D (5 bases). CDR1 is MDHEN, CDR2 SYDVKM, per germline. CDR3 size: 11 residues. Trimming stripped 7 bases from V and 8 bases from J, with 9 bases between. This chain's CDR3 is CASKGKYEQFF. The CDR3 bases are TGTGCCAGCAAGGGGAAGTATGAGCAGTTCTTC.

In regard to this clone: One end of the junction is discordant with germline, which a read error may explain. The chain employs TRBV7-7 and TRBJ2-3; TRBD1 matches at 8 bases. Germline lookup yields CDR1 SSHAT and CDR2 FNYEAQ (reference sequence). There are 14 residues in the CDR3. CDR3 nucleotides: TGTGCTAGCAGCCAGCAGGGGGCAGGAGATACGCAGTATTTT. It yields the protein CASSQQGAGDTQYF.

This chain connects TRBV10-3 to TRBJ1-1, with 7 bases identical to TRBD1. Germline V gives CDR1 ENHRY, CDR2 SYGVKD. This CDR3 is 14 amino acids long. Germline trimming cut 1 base from V and 3 bases from J; bases unmatched to any gene: 2. CDR3 amino acids: CAISEFGTDTEAFF. CDR3 nucleotide sequence: TGTGCCATCAGTGAGTTTGGGACAGACACTGAAGCTTTCTTT.

This chain links TRBV10-2 with TRBJ2-7; 8 bases fit TRBD2. The V gene end was trimmed by 4 bases and the J gene end by 2 bases; junction bases not matched to a gene: 10. From germline, CDR1 is WSHSY and CDR2 SAAADI. CDR3 size: 16 residues. CDR3 DNA sequence: TGCGCCAGCAGTGTCCAGTTGCGGGAGGTCCCCTACGAGCAGTACTTC. Translated, it gives CASSVQLREVPYEQYF.

V gene TRBV5-4 combines with J gene TRBJ2-2; TRBD2 agrees at 8 bases. Unmatched junction bases numbered 4, after V lost 3 bases and J lost 6 bases. The germline gives CDR1 SGHNT, CDR2 YYREEE (reference sequence). The CDR3 consists of 14 residues. CDR3 sequence: CASSSGTRPGELFF. As DNA, the CDR3 is TGTGCCAGCAGCTCCGGGACTAGGCCCGGGGAGCTGTTTTTT.

This chain uses TRBV19 with TRBJ1-1, with TRBD1 as a possible D gene (6 bases). The CDR3 is 15 residues long. CDR1 and CDR2 from the germline V gene are LNHDA and SQIVND (reference sequence). The V and J ends lost 3 bases and 0 bases respectively, with 11 bases between them. The CDR3 region is CASSIGDRMNTEAFF. The DNA of the CDR3 is TGTGCCAGTAGTATTGGTGACAGGATGAACACTGAAGCTTTCTTT.

The rearrangement uses TRBV19 and TRBJ1-1; 9 bases fit TRBD1. V lost 5 bases to trimming and J lost 4 bases; unmatched junction nucleotides: 2. Germline values: CDR1 LNHDA, CDR2 SQIVND (reference sequence). The CDR3 is 13 residues long. In nucleotides, the CDR3 is TGTGCCAGTAGTCTGACAGGGGGCACTGAAGCTTTCTTT. Its protein is CASSLTGGTEAFF.

This clone came up once. V gene TRBV30 combines with J gene TRBJ1-1; perhaps TRBD1 as D (5 bases). The CDR3 has 14 residues. Germline-derived CDR1 and CDR2 are GTSNPN and SVGIG (reference sequence). V was pared by 1 base and J by 5 bases, with 14 bases between. DNA of the CDR3: TGTGCCTGGAGTGCCAAGGGGTCTCGGACTGAAGCTTTCTTT. It is translated as CAWSAKGSRTEAFF.

This chain joins TRBV2 and TRBJ2-1; 8 nucleotides agree with TRBD2. The CDR3 has 15 residues. V lost 7 bases and J lost 4; bases outside the gene matches: 9. From germline, CDR1 is SNHLY and CDR2 FYNNEI. CDR3 region: CASNVRGGTYNEQFF. The CDR3 DNA reads TGTGCCAGCAATGTACGGGGGGGGACATACAATGAGCAGTTCTTC.

V and J are TRBV6-5 and TRBJ1-2, with D tentatively TRBD1 (5 bases). V was trimmed by 2 bases and J by 3 bases, leaving 13 bases between them. The V gene's germline CDR1 is MNHEY and CDR2 SVGAGI. The length of the CDR3 is 15 residues. The CDR3 DNA reads TGTGCCAGCAGTTACCGCCCGACAGAGCACTATGGCTACACCTTC. This translates into CASSYRPTEHYGYTF.

CDR3 sequence reads: CASSREKQSYGYTF. The CDR3, as DNA: TGTGCCAGCAGCCGAGAGAAACAGAGCTATGGCTACACCTTC. J is TRBJ1-2 and V is TRBV6-5; unclear D gene. The germline V and J ends were trimmed by 6 bases and 4 bases, with 15 bases remaining between them. Germline CDR1 and CDR2: MNHEY and SVGAGI. The CDR3 sequence is 14 residues long.

In this sample, this clone turned up once. The chain recombines TRBV29-1 with TRBJ1-2; D is uncertain. The CDR3 runs 12 residues. Trimming removed 6 bases from V and 6 bases from J, with 14 bases in between. The germline V gene encodes CDR1 SQVTM and CDR2 ANQGSEA. The CDR3 DNA reads as TGCAGCGTGGAATACAACATGGATGGCTACACCTTC. Translating it yields CSVEYNMDGYTF.

This chain links TRBV5-1 with TRBJ2-1, with 10 bases identical to TRBD2. CDR1 is SGHRS, CDR2 YFSETQ, per germline. The J segment lost 4 bases and the V segment lost 5 bases, leaving 3 bases of the junction unmatched. The CDR3 contains 14 residues. CDR3 region: CASREREGYNEQFF. In DNA, the CDR3 is TGCGCCAGCAGGGAGCGGGAGGGATACAATGAGCAGTTCTTC. The entire variable domain, with the rest obtained from reference TRBV5-1 and TRBJ2-1, is as follows: KAGVTQTPRYLIKTRGQQVTLSCSPISGHRSVSWYQQTPGQGLQFLFEYFSETQRNKGNFPGRFSGRQFSNSRSEMNVSTLELGDSALYLCASREREGYNEQFFGPGTRLTVL.

For this clone: Other DNA sequences in the same sample also yield this CDR3. V is TRBV19 and J is TRBJ2-5; 8 nucleotides align to TRBD1. CDR1 and CDR2 from the germline V gene are LNHDA and SQIVND (reference sequence). Trimming removed 3 bases from V and 4 bases from J; junction bases left unmatched: 4. This CDR3 spans 14 amino acids. This chain's CDR3 is CASSIGTGGETQYF. The CDR3 DNA reads as TGTGCCAGTAGTATTGGAACAGGGGGAGAGACCCAGTACTTC.